The next 18 T cell receptor beta chains were all read from a single sample in a study of cytomegalovirus exposure and HLA in healthy donors. This PCR relied on a set of 60 Vbeta primers and 13 Jbeta primers. The assay was immunoSEQ multiplex PCR, and TCRdb's table has in-frame clones only and misses some. In the table there are over 95,000 clones, 74% of which are singletons. Sequencing input: PBMCs. The receptors come from a human donor in good health.

This clone was seen a handful of times. This chain uses TRBV28 with TRBJ2-5; 11 bases map to TRBD2. Per the germline V gene, CDR1 is MDHEN and CDR2 is SYDVKM. Unmatched junction bases numbered 8, after V lost 4 bases and J lost 4 bases. This CDR3 contains 16 residues. This CDR3 is CASSSLAGGRGETQYF. CDR3 sequence (DNA): TGTGCCAGCAGTTCTTTAGCGGGGGGGCGGGGAGAGACCCAGTACTTC.

The chain employs TRBV7-9 and TRBJ1-3, with D perhaps TRBD1 (5 bases). Germline CDR1 SEHNR, CDR2 FQNEAQ (reference sequence). CDR3 length: 15 amino acids. Trimming took off 1 base at V and 4 bases at J, with 11 bases between the two ends. The CDR3 bases are TGTGCCAGCAGCTTAGACTCACCAGGGGGAAACACCATATATTTT. Translating it yields CASSLDSPGGNTIYF.

This chain uses TRBV10-3 with TRBJ1-1; 9 nucleotides agree with TRBD1. The length of the CDR3 is 14 residues. V lost 6 bases, J lost 3 bases, and 5 bases stayed unmatched. Germline assignment: CDR1 ENHRY and CDR2 SYGVKD. This chain's CDR3 is CAIRGQGIDTEAFF. CDR3 sequence (DNA): TGTGCCATCAGAGGACAGGGGATCGACACTGAAGCTTTCTTT.

The chain uses TRBV7-2 and TRBJ2-3; TRBD1 matches at 8 bases. Trimming took 5 bases from V and 1 from J; bases not matched to a gene: 5. CDR3 size: 15 residues. Germline CDR1 reads SGHTA; CDR2 reads FQGNSA. Here the CDR3 DNA reads TGTGCCAGCAGCCTTCAGGGGGCGCGCACAGATACGCAGTATTTT. This gives the protein CASSLQGARTDTQYF.

This sequence joins TRBV28 and TRBJ1-5; TRBD1 matches 8 bases. The V and J ends lost 6 bases and 4 bases, in that order; junction bases with no gene match: 11. In germline, CDR1 is MDHEN, CDR2 SYDVKM. The CDR3 loop spans 16 amino acids. CDR3 DNA: TGTGCCAGCAGCTCCACCCTCGACAGGGGAAATCAGCCCCAGCATTTT. It codes for CASSSTLDRGNQPQHF.

The gene calls are TRBV6-5 and TRBJ1-4, with D maybe TRBD1 (5 bases). Germline V gives CDR1 MNHEY, CDR2 SVGAGI. V gave up 6 bases and J gave up 6 bases, with 11 bases separating them. The CDR3 runs 13 residues. Written as DNA, the CDR3 is TGTGCCAGCAGCCTGGGGGGGGATGAAAAACTGTTTTTT. It specifies CASSLGGDEKLFF.

This clone was seen more than once but under ten times. Germline is not matched at one junction end, which may reflect a read error. V and J are TRBV6-1 and TRBJ2-6; D gene uncertain. This CDR3 contains 14 residues. Per the germline V gene, CDR1 is MNHNS and CDR2 is SASEGT. DNA for the CDR3: TGTGCCGGCAGACATAATTCTGGGGCCAACGTCCTGACTTTC. Translated, it gives CAGRHNSGANVLTF.

J is TRBJ1-2 and V is TRBV18, with 8 bases matching TRBD1. Germline CDR1 is KGHSH and CDR2 is LQKENI. Trimming took 3 bases from V and 4 from J; bases not matched to a gene: 1. CDR3 length: 13 residues. The CDR3 loop reads CASSPGQGYGYTF. CDR3 DNA sequence: TGTGCCAGCTCACCCGGACAGGGCTATGGCTACACCTTC.

The chain couples TRBV4-1 to TRBJ2-1, with D possibly matching TRBD1 (5 bases). The V end was cut by 0 bases, the J end by 6 bases, with 12 bases between. The CDR3 consists of 15 residues. CDR1 is MGHRA, CDR2 YSYEKL, per germline. CDR3 nucleotide sequence: TGCGCCAGCAGCCAAGATCTCAGGGCGACCAATGAGCAGTTCTTC. Translating gives CASSQDLRATNEQFF.

The chain joins TRBV6-5 to TRBJ1-5; D perhaps matches TRBD1 (5 bases). The germline CDR1 and CDR2 sequences are MNHEY and SVGAGI. The CDR3 contains 14 residues. The ends were cut back, 2 bases at V and 4 bases at J, with 9 bases in the middle. The CDR3 protein is CASSYGGSNQPQHF. As DNA, the CDR3 is TGTGCCAGCAGTTACGGGGGGTCTAATCAGCCCCAGCATTTT.

The chain carries TRBV11-3 and TRBJ2-2; TRBD2 matches 12 bases. The CDR3 runs 16 residues. V dropped 4 bases and J dropped 7; count of bases not matched to a gene: 7. Germline V CDR1 and CDR2: SGHNT, YENEEA. Here the CDR3 reads CASSSETSGSFGELFF. CDR3 nucleotides: TGTGCCAGCAGCTCGGAGACTAGCGGGAGTTTCGGGGAGCTGTTTTTT.

This sequence joins TRBV5-1 and TRBJ2-5, with D tentatively TRBD1 (7 bases). Trimming stripped 1 base from V and 5 bases from J, with 15 bases between. CDR3 length equals 15 residues. The germline gives CDR1 SGHRS, CDR2 YFSETQ. Here the CDR3 DNA reads TGCGCCAGCAGCTTGTCCAGGCCAGGGGGGGAGACCCAGTACTTC. Translated: CASSLSRPGGETQYF.

The gene calls are TRBV6-6 and TRBJ1-2; 9 bases align to TRBD1. Per the germline V gene, CDR1 is MNHNY and CDR2 is SVGAGI (reference sequence). The CDR3 has 13 residues. Germline trimming cut 6 bases from V and 7 bases from J; bases unmatched to any gene: 6. DNA of the CDR3: TGTGCCAGCAGGATCGGGACAGGGAGTGGCTACACCTTC. It specifies CASRIGTGSGYTF.

The chain joins TRBV29-1 to TRBJ2-7; the D gene is possibly TRBD1 (5 bases). V lost 6 bases and J 2 bases, leaving 26 bases between the germline ends. Germline CDR1 is SQVTM and CDR2 is ANQGSEA. CDR3 length equals 17 residues. The CDR3 DNA reads as TGCAGCGTCCAAATCACCCCTAGGGGTGCTAGGGCCTACGAGCAGTACTTC. Translating it yields CSVQITPRGARAYEQYF.

This clone turned up a few times. This sequence joins TRBV7-2 and TRBJ2-7; a possible D gene is TRBD2 (5 bases). Trimming left V 1 base short and J 0 bases short, with 10 bases between. The CDR3 spans 15 residues. Per germline, CDR1 SGHTA and CDR2 FQGNSA. CDR3 loop: CASSLGRGNSYEQYF. The CDR3 nucleotides read TGTGCCAGCAGCTTAGGTAGAGGGAACTCCTACGAGCAGTACTTC.

This rearrangement joins TRBV29-1 to TRBJ1-4, with 8 bases lining up with TRBD1. Germline values: CDR1 SQVTM, CDR2 ANQGSEA. Unmatched junction bases numbered 8, after V lost 6 bases and J lost 8 bases. The CDR3 length is 13 residues. The CDR3: CSVSGTGYEKLFF. CDR3 in DNA: TGCAGCGTAAGCGGGACAGGATACGAAAAACTGTTTTTT.

V and J are TRBV19 and TRBJ2-2, with TRBD1 matching 7 bases. With 7 bases clipped from V and 5 bases from J, the junction kept 7 bases outside the gene matches. CDR1 LNHDA and CDR2 SQIVND come from the germline V gene (reference sequence). CDR3 size: 14 residues. The CDR3 loop is CASITGVGTGELFF. CDR3 in DNA: TGTGCCAGTATTACAGGGGTAGGGACCGGGGAGCTGTTTTTT. Using reference TRBV19 and TRBJ2-2 for the parts outside the CDR3, the full variable domain is DGGITQSPKYLFRKEGQNVTLSCEQNLNHDAMYWYRQDPGQGLRLIYYSQIVNDFQKGDIAEGYSVSREKKESFPLTVTSAQKNPTAFYLCASITGVGTGELFFGEGSRLTVL.

The V and J genes are TRBV7-6 and TRBJ1-5, with TRBD1 identical over 7 bases. CDR3 length: 15 amino acids. V lost 6 bases to trimming and J lost 0 bases; unmatched junction nucleotides: 5. Germline values: CDR1 SGHVS, CDR2 FNYEAQ. CDR3 nucleotides: TGTGCCAGCAGGTTGGGACAGAATAGCAATCAGCCCCAGCATTTT. Amino acids: CASRLGQNSNQPQHF.